The present T cell receptor (beta chain) was sequenced within a study of post-analysis software for immune sequencing data. In the study overall: Recorded disease courses covered relapsing-remitting, secondary progressive and progressive-relapsing multiple sclerosis. Some patients had no subtype annotation.

The V and J ends lost 0 bases and 6 bases respectively, with 18 bases between them. This CDR3 has 17 residues. Researchers reported that TCR beta cDNA libraries carried unique molecular identifiers. MiXCR, run by TCRdb on the PCR reads, gives a single entry per CDR3 protein. The data show about 200,000 distinct CDR3 sequences, 25% to 35% seen once. Study-wide results and caveats: Multiple sclerosis patients showed significantly lower normalized Chao1 diversity than controls did. Patients had higher frequencies than controls of four to six TRBV segments, including TRBV5-6, TRBV5-1 and TRBV20-1.

This clonotype has just a few counts. Its target is not known. The TCR comes from a girl between 2 and 17 years old with multiple sclerosis. Material for sequencing was blood. The J gene is TRBJ1-5, the V gene TRBV12-3 or TRBV12-4; D is perhaps TRBD1 (6 bases). This chain's CDR3 is CASSLAHRGGAGQPQHF. CDR3 DNA sequence: TGTGCCAGCAGTTTAGCCCACCGGGGGGGGGCGGGTCAGCCCCAGCATTTT.